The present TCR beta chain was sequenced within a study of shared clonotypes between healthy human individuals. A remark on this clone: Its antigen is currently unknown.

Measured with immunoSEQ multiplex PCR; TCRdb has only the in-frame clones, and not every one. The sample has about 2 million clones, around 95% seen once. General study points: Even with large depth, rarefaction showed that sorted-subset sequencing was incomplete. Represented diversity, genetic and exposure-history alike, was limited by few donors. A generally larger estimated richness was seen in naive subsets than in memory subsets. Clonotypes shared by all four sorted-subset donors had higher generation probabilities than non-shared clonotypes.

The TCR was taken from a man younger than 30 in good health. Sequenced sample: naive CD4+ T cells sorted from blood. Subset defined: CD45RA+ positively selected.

For the CDR3, the DNA is TGTGCCAGCGGGGTTTTTGGAAACTATGGCTACACCTTC. Translating gives CASGVFGNYGYTF. V usage is TRBV7-2 and J usage is TRBJ1-2; D uncertain. The CDR3 length is 13 residues. Between the trimmed V and J ends, which lost 8 bases and 2 bases, there was a span of 12 bases. Looked up from germline, CDR1 is SGHTA and CDR2 is FQGNSA.